This T cell receptor beta chain was sequenced for a study of blood T cell repertoires in COVID-19. Study-level information: Samples of COVID-19 (acute and convalescent) were obtained from the United States, Italy and Spain.

The CDR3 length is 18 residues. The V and J ends lost 6 bases and 8 bases respectively, with 26 bases between them. CDR1 SNHLY and CDR2 FYNNEI come from the germline V gene. Residents of 20 to 25 US areas, aged roughly 18 to 90 years, made up the participants. Categorization into cohorts depended on clinical history that participants reported. Authors' methods: Scientists estimated how many nucleated cells there were by amplifying reference gene primers. Clones were read by immunoSEQ multiplex PCR, and TCRdb kept only the in-frame ones, dropping some. That table furnishes V, J and clone size, whereas the DNA furnished D and trimming. The profile shows a few hundred thousand clones, around 80% of them singletons.

The sequenced sample was PBMCs or T cells enriched from blood (not recorded which). The rearrangement uses TRBV2 and TRBJ1-6, with D possibly TRBD1 on 5 matching bases. The source is a woman aged 40-49 years with acute COVID-19. DNA of the CDR3: TGTGCCAGCAGACGCTCAACCGCCACAGGATTAAGGGATTCACCCCTCCACTTT. Its translation: CASRRSTATGLRDSPLHF.